These T cell receptor beta chains were read from a single sample in a study of cytomegalovirus exposure and HLA in healthy donors. Profiled with immunoSEQ multiplex PCR; TCRdb holds only in-frame clones, not every one. In all, the sample yields 150,000 or so clones. Sequencing used PBMCs. The source is a woman between 45 and 65 years old in good health and CMV-seronegative. The CDR3 runs from the conserved cysteine through the conserved F or W. Each record gives: J gene, D gene, V gene, CDR3 protein, CDR3 DNA. A D gene is named only where the DNA matches it firmly.

J gene: TRBJ1-2
D gene: NA
V gene: TRBV7-3
CDR3 protein: CASSLLGPGDSGGYTF
CDR3 DNA: TGTGCCAGCAGCTTATTAGGCCCGGGGGATAGCGGCGGCTACACCTTC

J gene: TRBJ2-5
D gene: TRBD1
V gene: TRBV7-7
CDR3 protein: CASSLDRGFLETQYF
CDR3 DNA: TGTGCCAGCAGCTTAGACAGGGGGTTCCTGGAGACCCAGTACTTC

J gene: TRBJ1-2
D gene: TRBD1
V gene: TRBV5-6
CDR3 protein: CASSRGGGGTHYGYTF
CDR3 DNA: TGTGCCAGCAGCCGCGGCGGAGGGGGCACACACTATGGCTACACCTTC

J gene: TRBJ1-1
D gene: TRBD1
V gene: TRBV9
CDR3 protein: CASSPQTGNMNTEAFF
CDR3 DNA: TGTGCCAGCAGCCCCCAGACAGGGAACATGAACACTGAAGCTTTCTTT

J gene: TRBJ2-2
D gene: TRBD1
V gene: TRBV18
CDR3 protein: CASSLRTGGNTGELFF
CDR3 DNA: TGTGCCAGCTCACTACGGACAGGGGGAAACACCGGGGAGCTGTTTTTT

J gene: TRBJ2-2
D gene: NA
V gene: TRBV9
CDR3 protein: CASSIQGRNTGELFF
CDR3 DNA: TGTGCCAGCAGCATCCAGGGGAGGAACACCGGGGAGCTGTTTTTT

J gene: TRBJ2-7
D gene: NA
V gene: TRBV5-5
CDR3 protein: CASSRDSPGLYEQYF
CDR3 DNA: TGTGCCAGCAGCCGTGACAGTCCCGGCCTCTACGAGCAGTACTTC

J gene: TRBJ1-4
D gene: TRBD1
V gene: TRBV29-1
CDR3 protein: CSVYRGRGEKLFF
CDR3 DNA: TGCAGCGTATACAGGGGGCGAGGGGAAAAACTGTTTTTT

J gene: TRBJ2-7
D gene: TRBD1
V gene: TRBV6-1
CDR3 protein: CASSEGWGQGGDEQYF
CDR3 DNA: TGTGCCAGCAGTGAGGGATGGGGACAGGGGGGGGACGAGCAGTACTTC

J gene: TRBJ2-1
D gene: TRBD1
V gene: TRBV7-3
CDR3 protein: CASSLYGQGNEQFF
CDR3 DNA: TGTGCCAGCAGCTTGTATGGACAGGGGAATGAGCAGTTCTTC

J gene: TRBJ2-7
D gene: NA
V gene: TRBV7-2
CDR3 protein: CASSLAQGRGLEQYF
CDR3 DNA: TGTGCCAGCAGCTTAGCGCAAGGCAGGGGATTAGAGCAGTACTTC

J gene: TRBJ2-5
D gene: TRBD2
V gene: TRBV5-1
CDR3 protein: CASSLIAGGPGETQYF
CDR3 DNA: TGCGCCAGCAGCTTGATAGCGGGAGGGCCTGGAGAGACCCAGTACTTC

J gene: TRBJ1-5
D gene: TRBD1
V gene: TRBV6-5
CDR3 protein: CASRTGGNQPQHF
CDR3 DNA: TGTGCCAGCCGGACAGGCGGGAATCAGCCCCAGCATTTT

J gene: TRBJ2-5
D gene: NA
V gene: TRBV5-4
CDR3 protein: CASSSEGGGYGQETQYF
CDR3 DNA: TGTGCCAGCAGCTCGGAGGGAGGGGGTTATGGCCAAGAGACCCAGTACTTC

J gene: TRBJ2-5
D gene: NA
V gene: TRBV30
CDR3 protein: CAWSVDSQETQYF
CDR3 DNA: TGTGCCTGGAGTGTAGACTCTCAAGAGACCCAGTACTTC

J gene: TRBJ2-5
D gene: NA
V gene: TRBV18
CDR3 protein: CASSPLRGPQETQYF
CDR3 DNA: TGTGCCAGCTCACCACTAAGAGGCCCCCAAGAGACCCAGTACTTC

J gene: TRBJ1-1
D gene: NA
V gene: TRBV6-5
CDR3 protein: CASRLQMNTEAFF
CDR3 DNA: TGTGCCAGCAGATTACAAATGAACACTGAAGCTTTCTTT

J gene: TRBJ1-1
D gene: TRBD1
V gene: TRBV4-2
CDR3 protein: CASRPGTGGTEAFF
CDR3 DNA: TGTGCCAGCAGACCCGGGACAGGGGGCACTGAAGCTTTCTTT

J gene: TRBJ2-5
D gene: NA
V gene: TRBV27
CDR3 protein: CASSSSSVGHRYQETQYF
CDR3 DNA: TGTGCCAGCAGTTCATCCTCCGTGGGACACCGGTATCAAGAGACCCAGTACTTC

J gene: TRBJ2-3
D gene: TRBD1
V gene: TRBV5-1
CDR3 protein: CASSFQQGASDTQYF
CDR3 DNA: TGCGCCAGCAGCTTCCAACAGGGGGCATCAGATACGCAGTATTTT

J gene: TRBJ1-2
D gene: TRBD1
V gene: TRBV7-8
CDR3 protein: CASSSGQIYGYTF
CDR3 DNA: TGTGCCAGCAGCTCGGGACAGATCTATGGCTACACCTTC

J gene: TRBJ2-1
D gene: TRBD2
V gene: TRBV4-1
CDR3 protein: CASRAGLAGANEQFF
CDR3 DNA: TGCGCCAGCAGGGCGGGACTAGCGGGAGCCAATGAGCAGTTCTTC

J gene: TRBJ2-1
D gene: NA
V gene: TRBV5-1
CDR3 protein: CASRDSGLNEQFF
CDR3 DNA: TGCGCCAGCAGAGACTCAGGGTTGAATGAGCAGTTCTTC

J gene: TRBJ1-5
D gene: NA
V gene: TRBV10-3
CDR3 protein: CAIWQGSNQPQHF
CDR3 DNA: TGTGCCATTTGGCAGGGGAGCAATCAGCCCCAGCATTTT

J gene: TRBJ2-7
D gene: NA
V gene: TRBV19
CDR3 protein: CACAGDTSYEQYF
CDR3 DNA: TGTGCCTGTGCCGGGGACACATCCTACGAGCAGTACTTC

J gene: TRBJ2-7
D gene: TRBD2
V gene: TRBV13
CDR3 protein: CASSSGLAGAREQYF
CDR3 DNA: TGTGCCAGCAGCTCAGGACTAGCGGGAGCTCGGGAGCAGTACTTC

J gene: TRBJ2-3
D gene: TRBD2
V gene: TRBV19
CDR3 protein: CASRPSKAGAADTQYF
CDR3 DNA: TGTGCCAGTAGGCCGTCTAAAGCGGGAGCCGCAGATACGCAGTATTTT

J gene: TRBJ1-2
D gene: TRBD1
V gene: TRBV4-1
CDR3 protein: CASSQRQGLGYTF
CDR3 DNA: TGCGCCAGCAGCCAGAGACAGGGTTTGGGCTACACCTTC

J gene: TRBJ2-3
D gene: NA
V gene: TRBV7-3
CDR3 protein: CASSSGLPGDTQYF
CDR3 DNA: TGTGCCAGCAGCTCGGGCCTCCCGGGGGATACGCAGTATTTT

J gene: TRBJ2-7
D gene: NA
V gene: TRBV6-5
CDR3 protein: CASSYSTGRYEQYF
CDR3 DNA: TGTGCCAGCAGTTACTCGACAGGTCGGTACGAGCAGTACTTC

J gene: TRBJ2-7
D gene: TRBD1
V gene: TRBV7-2
CDR3 protein: CASSLGSGRDRGGQYF
CDR3 DNA: TGTGCCAGCAGCTTAGGTTCGGGGAGAGACAGGGGAGGGCAGTACTTC

J gene: TRBJ2-7
D gene: TRBD2
V gene: TRBV14
CDR3 protein: CASSQYTGTRMSEQYF
CDR3 DNA: TGTGCCAGCAGCCAATACACGGGGACTAGGATGAGCGAGCAGTACTTC

J gene: TRBJ2-5
D gene: TRBD2
V gene: TRBV25-1
CDR3 protein: CASSESGGGDQETQYF
CDR3 DNA: TGTGCCAGCAGTGAATCGGGCGGGGGGGATCAAGAGACCCAGTACTTC

J gene: TRBJ2-7
D gene: TRBD1
V gene: TRBV28
CDR3 protein: CASIADRVPTSSYEQYF
CDR3 DNA: TGTGCCAGCATCGCTGACAGGGTGCCCACCTCTTCCTACGAGCAGTACTTC

J gene: TRBJ2-3
D gene: TRBD2
V gene: TRBV4-2
CDR3 protein: CASSPHPLAGGRDTQYF
CDR3 DNA: TGTGCCAGCAGCCCGCATCCACTAGCGGGGGGGCGAGATACGCAGTATTTT

J gene: TRBJ1-3
D gene: NA
V gene: TRBV7-9
CDR3 protein: CASSFSPYGNTIYF
CDR3 DNA: TGTGCCAGCAGCTTTTCCCCTTATGGAAACACCATATATTTT

J gene: TRBJ2-1
D gene: TRBD2
V gene: TRBV19
CDR3 protein: CASMGGVYNEQFF
CDR3 DNA: TGTGCCAGTATGGGGGGGGTCTACAATGAGCAGTTCTTC

J gene: TRBJ1-6
D gene: NA
V gene: TRBV30
CDR3 protein: CAWSPQQGTGSPLHF
CDR3 DNA: TGTGCCTGGAGTCCCCAACAGGGAACCGGCTCACCCCTCCACTTT

J gene: TRBJ2-5
D gene: NA
V gene: TRBV15
CDR3 protein: CATSRRGQETQYF
CDR3 DNA: TGTGCCACCTCCCGGAGGGGCCAAGAGACCCAGTACTTC

J gene: TRBJ2-5
D gene: TRBD2
V gene: TRBV27
CDR3 protein: CASRDLLWGGRETQYF
CDR3 DNA: TGTGCCAGCAGAGATCTCCTTTGGGGGGGACGAGAGACCCAGTACTTC

J gene: TRBJ2-1
D gene: NA
V gene: TRBV5-1
CDR3 protein: CASSLGVRSYNEQFF
CDR3 DNA: TGCGCCAGCAGCTTGGGCGTCCGCTCCTACAATGAGCAGTTCTTC

J gene: TRBJ2-7
D gene: TRBD1
V gene: TRBV7-2
CDR3 protein: CASSSYRGSYEQYF
CDR3 DNA: TGTGCCAGCAGCTCCTACAGGGGATCCTACGAGCAGTACTTC

J gene: TRBJ2-1
D gene: NA
V gene: TRBV5-4
CDR3 protein: CASSLATGENNEQFF
CDR3 DNA: TGTGCCAGCAGCTTGGCCACAGGCGAAAACAATGAGCAGTTCTTC

J gene: TRBJ1-1
D gene: TRBD1
V gene: TRBV28
CDR3 protein: CASSPILGQGWGLSEAFF
CDR3 DNA: TGTGCCAGCAGTCCTATCTTAGGACAGGGGTGGGGACTTAGTGAAGCTTTCTTT